This TCR beta chain was captured in a study of blood T cells in healthy people across ages. This clonotype has at least ten counts. The CDR3 length is 14 residues. Trimming took off 4 bases at V and 1 base at J, with 14 bases between the two ends. Germline-derived CDR1 and CDR2 are DFQATT and SNEGSKA (reference sequence). It was with a sample-barcoded 5' primer and a J-beta primer mix that a second PCR of roughly 7 to 12 cycles was run. A template-switch adaptor that had 12 random nucleotides put a tag on each cDNA molecule. Via MiXCR, TCRdb re-called the 5' RACE reads, giving one row per CDR3 protein. The sample lists 750,000 to 1,000,000 distinct CDR3 sequences; 29% were seen once. These data were likewise used in another study, on T cells of mothers and their children.

Sequencing input: blood. The chain has TRBV20-1 and TRBJ2-7; the D gene could be TRBD1 or TRBD2 (5 bases each). This receptor was identified in a woman between 40 and 50 years old in good health. Here the CDR3 reads CSATGAYLSYEQYF. DNA of the CDR3: TGCAGTGCTACCGGGGCCTATCTATCCTACGAGCAGTACTTC.